The 4 T cell receptor beta chains presented below share a single source sample, sequenced in a study of blood T cell repertoires in COVID-19. Sequenced by immunoSEQ multiplex PCR; TCRdb stores in-frame clones only, minus some. The sample consists of about 200,000 clones, about 88% of them appearing once. Source material: peripheral blood. These receptors were obtained from a man between 60 and 75 years old with acute or convalescent COVID-19.

A single count supports this clone. V usage is TRBV5-6 and J usage is TRBJ1-5; TRBD1 matches at 10 bases. CDR1 is SGHDT, CDR2 YYEEEE, per germline. With 4 bases clipped from V and 8 bases from J, the junction kept 6 bases outside the gene matches. CDR3 length: 14 residues. This chain's CDR3 is CASSGGTGDKPQHF. Written as DNA, the CDR3 is TGTGCCAGCAGCGGTGGGACAGGGGATAAGCCCCAGCATTTT.

J is TRBJ1-1 and V is TRBV3-1 (or the pseudogene TRBV3-2); D may be TRBD1 (6 bases). Germline assignment: CDR1 LGHDT and CDR2 YNNKEL (reference sequence). The CDR3 loop spans 14 amino acids. The V end was cut by 2 bases, the J end by 7 bases, with 14 bases between. DNA for the CDR3: TGTGCCAGCAGCCAAAGGGCGGGGGCTGGTGAAGCTTTCTTT. Translated, it gives CASSQRAGAGEAFF.

The rearrangement links TRBV2 to TRBJ1-5; TRBD1 aligns across 9 bases. The CDR3 has 15 residues. The germline CDR1 and CDR2 sequences are SNHLY and FYNNEI. Trimming cost V 4 bases and J 6 bases; bases outside gene matches: 7. Here the CDR3 DNA reads TGTGCCAGCAGTGGACAGGGGGAACTCAGTCAGCCCCAGCATTTT. This encodes CASSGQGELSQPQHF.

The V gene is TRBV7-2, the J gene TRBJ2-5, with TRBD2 matching 7 bases. The CDR3 spans 14 residues. Germline V lookup: CDR1 SGHTA, CDR2 FQGNSA. V was pared by 4 bases and J by 3 bases, with 5 bases of the junction left unmatched. CDR3 residues: CASSSWEGEETQYF. Here the CDR3 DNA reads TGTGCCAGCAGCTCATGGGAGGGTGAAGAGACCCAGTACTTC.